This entry lists 15 T cell receptor beta chains sequenced from one sample in a study of CD8 T cells in ankylosing spondylitis. TCRdb reanalysed the 5' RACE reads using MiXCR and keeps one entry per CDR3 protein. The sample carries just under 350,000 distinct CDR3 sequences, under 15% recorded once. Sequencing was performed on blood, either unsorted or a sorted T cell fraction (not recorded which). The receptors were sampled from a male donor with ankylosing spondylitis or in good health (not recorded which).

The CDR3 loop reads CASSFLAASYEQYF. CDR3 coding DNA: TGTGCCAGCAGTTTTTTAGCGGCCTCCTACGAGCAGTACTTC. The chain combines TRBV12-3 or TRBV12-4 with TRBJ2-7; possibly TRBD2 for D (6 bases). Deletions cut 3 bases from V and 0 bases from J, with 9 bases between. The CDR3 loop spans 14 amino acids.

The rearrangement links TRBV5-1 to TRBJ2-1; TRBD2 might be the D (6 bases). Trimming removed 0 bases at V and 4 bases at J, with 11 bases between. The CDR3 is 15 amino acids. Germline CDR1 SGHRS, CDR2 YFSETQ. The CDR3, as DNA: TGCGCCAGCAGCTTGGTGTCTAGCGAATACAATGAGCAGTTCTTC. It translates to CASSLVSSEYNEQFF.

This clonotype appeared a few times. This rearrangement joins TRBV5-1 to TRBJ1-3, with D maybe TRBD1 (5 bases). V lost 4 bases and J 2 bases, leaving 13 bases between the germline ends. From germline, CDR1 is SGHRS and CDR2 YFSETQ. The CDR3 length is 15 residues. The CDR3 region is CASSPGPGTGNTIYF. CDR3 DNA: TGCGCCAGCAGCCCGGGACCGGGGACTGGAAACACCATATATTTT.

This clonotype was recorded a few times. The genes are TRBV5-4 and TRBJ2-1, with TRBD2 as a possible D gene (6 bases). The germline V gene has CDR1 SGHNT and CDR2 YYREEE (reference sequence). The CDR3 is 13 residues long. Trimming took 4 bases from V and 9 from J, leaving 14 bases between them. The CDR3 loop reads CASSRWGRREQFF. In DNA, the CDR3 is TGTGCCAGCAGCCGGTGGGGGAGGCGTGAGCAGTTCTTC.

This clonotype was detected ten times or more. V gene TRBV5-1 combines with J gene TRBJ2-1; the D gene is possibly TRBD1 (5 bases). The V end was cut by 2 bases, the J end by 7 bases, with 7 bases between. Germline CDR1 is SGHRS and CDR2 is YFSETQ. This CDR3 is built from 12 residues. DNA of the CDR3: TGCGCCAGCAGCTTAGGGGTGAATGAGCAGTTCTTC. Protein: CASSLGVNEQFF.

This clonotype was observed at least ten times. The chain has TRBV5-1 and TRBJ2-1; D gene uncertain. This CDR3 is 15 amino acids long. Trimming left V 0 bases short and J 8 bases short, with 15 bases between. Germline V gives CDR1 SGHRS, CDR2 YFSETQ. Here the CDR3 DNA reads TGCGCCAGCAGCTTGGAGACCCTCATCGACGATGAGCAGTTCTTC. It encodes CASSLETLIDDEQFF.

V and J are TRBV12-3 or TRBV12-4 and TRBJ2-7; a weak D match, TRBD1 (5 bases). The CDR3 length is 14 residues. Trimming took off 3 bases at V and 0 bases at J, with 9 bases between the two ends. The DNA of the CDR3 is TGTGCCAGCAGTTTTTTCCAGGGCTCCTACGAGCAGTACTTC. Translation: CASSFFQGSYEQYF.

The rearrangement joins TRBV9 to TRBJ2-2; 9 positions agree with TRBD2. The CDR3 is 17 amino acids. V lost 0 bases and J lost 4; bases outside the gene matches: 7. Germline V gene lookup returns CDR1 SGDLS and CDR2 YYNGEE. This CDR3 is CASSVDLAGRVTGELFF. CDR3 nucleotides: TGTGCCAGCAGCGTAGACCTAGCGGGACGGGTCACCGGGGAGCTGTTTTTT.

This chain links TRBV6-5 with TRBJ2-1; D is unresolved. The germline gives CDR1 MNHEY, CDR2 SVGAGI. The V end was cut by 2 bases, the J end by 0 bases, with 11 bases between. The CDR3 covers 16 residues. The CDR3 spells CASSYHPGVSYNEQFF. In nucleotides, the CDR3 is TGTGCCAGCAGTTACCATCCAGGCGTCTCCTACAATGAGCAGTTCTTC.

This clonotype was recorded a few times. The chain combines TRBV10-3 with TRBJ1-6, with D maybe TRBD1 (6 bases). This CDR3 has 14 amino acids. The V gene's germline CDR1 is ENHRY and CDR2 SYGVKD. Trimming took 6 bases from V and 8 from J, leaving 14 bases between them. The CDR3 loop reads CAIRNRVGDSPLHF. In nucleotides, the CDR3 is TGTGCCATCAGGAACAGGGTCGGGGATTCACCCCTCCACTTT.

In its sample, this clonotype was seen a few times. The chain joins TRBV14 to TRBJ2-7, with D tentatively TRBD1 or TRBD2 (5 bases each). This CDR3 region has 14 residues. Germline assignment: CDR1 SGHDN and CDR2 FVKESK. V dropped 2 bases and J dropped 6 bases, with 14 bases sitting between them. The CDR3 loop reads CASSQQGRTAEQYF. The CDR3 nucleotides read TGTGCCAGCAGCCAACAGGGACGTACGGCCGAGCAGTACTTC.

The chain couples TRBV3-1 to TRBJ2-3; 10 positions match TRBD2. The CDR3 loop spans 18 amino acids. Germline V lookup: CDR1 LGHDT, CDR2 YNNKEL (reference sequence). CDR3 DNA sequence: TGTACCATCTGGCCGCTTACTAGCGGGGTTACTAGCACAGATACGCAGTATTTT. Its protein is CTIWPLTSGVTSTDTQYF.

This clonotype has only a few counts. The chain links TRBV5-1 to TRBJ2-6, with D tentatively TRBD1 or TRBD2 (5 bases each). Germline V gene lookup returns CDR1 SGHRS and CDR2 YFSETQ. The V end was cut by 4 bases, the J end by 1 base, with 12 bases between. This CDR3 has 16 residues. CDR3 residues: CASSLLRGSGANVLTF. The CDR3 DNA reads TGCGCCAGCAGCCTACTGAGGGGATCTGGGGCCAACGTCCTGACTTTC.

The J gene is TRBJ2-7, the V gene TRBV15; 9 bases agree with TRBD2. The CDR3 is 16 residues long. The ends lost 3 bases at V and 4 bases at J; junction bases unmatched: 10. Germline V CDR1 and CDR2: LNHNV, YYDKDF (reference sequence). DNA of the CDR3: TGTGCCACCAGCAGTGGAATTGCTAGCGGGAAGTACGAGCAGTACTTC. It translates to CATSSGIASGKYEQYF.

The CDR3 spells CASSSSTSTGFTDTQYF. As DNA, the CDR3 is TGCGCCAGCAGCTCGTCGACTTCCACGGGTTTTACAGATACGCAGTATTTT. The J gene is TRBJ2-3, the V gene TRBV5-1; D remains unclear. This CDR3 has 17 amino acids. The germline V and J ends were trimmed by 3 bases and 3 bases, with 20 bases remaining between them. Germline V gene lookup returns CDR1 SGHRS and CDR2 YFSETQ.